Sequencing of this T cell receptor beta chain was carried out in a study of cytomegalovirus exposure and HLA in healthy donors. Study results and caveats: Listed as cytomegalovirus-associated were 150 to 200 TCR beta chains. Specificity for CMV antigens was confirmed in vitro for a few of the CMV-associated chains.

The donors were part of the approximately 120-subject validation cohort, which stood apart from the roughly 730-subject first cohort. Profiling relied on immunoSEQ multiplex PCR, and the TCRdb table lists in-frame clones only, not all of them. The data contain 68,000 or so clones, roughly 96% of them seen just once; the ten biggest clones take up over 2%. Concerning this clone itself: Its antigen remains unidentified.

The CDR3 contains 14 residues. The clonotype was recovered from a man between 18 and 35 years old in good health and CMV-seronegative. The sample was PBMCs. V and J are TRBV21-1 and TRBJ2-5; the DNA was not used to check the table's D call, TRBD2. TRBV21-1 is assigned pseudogene status. CDR3 nucleotides: TGTGCCAGCAGGCCCAGGGCAGGGAGGGAGACCCAGTACTTC. Its protein product is CASRPRAGRETQYF.